The clone carrying this TCR beta chain was seen a few times. As yet, its antigen is unknown. Each CDR3 protein gets one entry after TCRdb re-called the 5' RACE reads with MiXCR. The sample shows about 430,000 distinct CDR3 sequences, 24% of them seen only once. The data belong to a study of T-cell memory formation after mild COVID-19. V was trimmed by 4 bases and J by 7 bases, leaving 11 bases between them. This CDR3 is 13 amino acids long. Study-level results: Certain responding clones were present in pre-infection memory, suggesting participation of cross-reactive memory. Clonal second-wave expansions that peaked on day 37 had unconfirmed SARS-CoV-2 specificity.

Sequencing used PBMCs or a T cell subset sorted from them (not recorded which). The chain recombines TRBV12-3 or TRBV12-4 with TRBJ1-5; a possible D gene is TRBD1 (5 bases). The source is an adult woman who had mild COVID-19 (a few samples of this study predate the infection). Cell type and time point are not known. CDR3: CASSWGGKQPQHF. The CDR3 DNA reads as TGTGCCAGCAGTTGGGGGGGGAAGCAGCCCCAGCATTTT.